This entry lists 14 T cell receptor beta chains sequenced from one sample in a study of control samples from healthy donors and cancer patients. Data came from immunoSEQ multiplex PCR; TCRdb stores just in-frame clones and leaves some out. This table has more than 150,000 clones, about 94% appearing once. What was sequenced was blood. The receptors were gathered from a man aged 45-60 years in good health.

The chain joins TRBV20-1 to TRBJ2-7; 7 bases line up with TRBD1. The germline V gene encodes CDR1 DFQATT and CDR2 SNEGSKA (reference sequence). The CDR3 contains 14 residues. Unmatched junction bases numbered 7, after V lost 3 bases and J lost 2 bases. DNA for the CDR3: TGCAGTGCTAGTCCTCCGGGACAGCCCTACGAGCAGTACTTC. It yields the protein CSASPPGQPYEQYF.

This clone was detected only once. The V and J genes are TRBV5-6 and TRBJ2-2; D not resolved. Germline lookup yields CDR1 SGHDT and CDR2 YYEEEE. Trimming took off 3 bases at V and 7 bases at J, with 16 bases between the two ends. The CDR3 sequence is 15 residues long. The chain's CDR3 is CASSWRRANGGELFF. The CDR3 bases are TGTGCCAGCAGCTGGCGTAGGGCAAACGGCGGGGAGCTGTTTTTT.

The V call is TRBV3-1 (or the pseudogene TRBV3-2), the J call TRBJ2-5, with a tentative D call TRBD2 (5 bases). V shed 5 bases and J shed 2 bases, with 15 bases lying between them. The CDR3 loop spans 15 amino acids. Germline V gene lookup returns CDR1 LGHDT and CDR2 YNNKEL (reference sequence). This chain's CDR3 is CASSAREGPQETQYF. CDR3 nucleotide sequence: TGTGCCAGCAGCGCCCGGGAAGGCCCGCAAGAGACCCAGTACTTC.

This chain connects TRBV30 to TRBJ2-1; 7 bases map to TRBD2. Germline CDR1 is GTSNPN and CDR2 is SVGIG (reference sequence). This CDR3 is built from 15 residues. The junction had 12 bases not matched to a gene; V was cut back by 5 bases and J by 5 bases. The CDR3: CAWARRGGMDNEQFF. The DNA of the CDR3 is TGTGCCTGGGCCAGACGGGGAGGGATGGACAATGAGCAGTTCTTC.

This rearrangement joins TRBV3-1 (or the pseudogene TRBV3-2) to TRBJ1-1; TRBD1 matches at 8 bases. The V gene end was trimmed by 3 bases and the J gene end by 5 bases; junction bases not matched to a gene: 5. CDR1 LGHDT and CDR2 YNNKEL come from the germline V gene (reference sequence). The CDR3 totals 14 residues. This chain's CDR3 is CASSQGRGQTEAFF. CDR3 sequence (DNA): TGTGCCAGCAGCCAGGGCAGGGGGCAAACTGAAGCTTTCTTT.

The chain has TRBV19 and TRBJ1-2, with TRBD1 matching 7 bases. The germline V gene has CDR1 LNHDA and CDR2 SQIVND (reference sequence). The CDR3 totals 13 residues. The ends lost 4 bases at V and 5 bases at J; junction bases unmatched: 4. CDR3 protein: CASSRQGGYGYTF. CDR3 DNA: TGTGCCAGTAGTAGACAGGGAGGGTATGGCTACACCTTC.

The chain carries TRBV15 and TRBJ2-1; D unclear. V dropped 1 base and J dropped 7 bases, with 11 bases sitting between them. CDR3 length: 14 residues. The V gene's germline CDR1 is LNHNV and CDR2 YYDKDF (reference sequence). The DNA of the CDR3 is TGTGCCACCAGCAGAGGTGGTGGAAGAAATGAGCAGTTCTTC. Protein: CATSRGGGRNEQFF. Looking up the rest from reference TRBV15 and TRBJ2-1 gives the full variable domain: DAMVIQNPRYQVTQFGKPVTLSCSQTLNHNVMYWYQQKSSQAPKLLFHYYDKDFNNEADTPDNFQSRRPNTSFCFLDIRSPGLGDTAMYLCATSRGGGRNEQFFGPGTRLTVL.

This rearrangement joins TRBV7-3 to TRBJ2-7; no clear D gene. This CDR3 has 13 amino acids. Germline CDR1 reads SGHTA; CDR2 reads FQGTGA. The V and J ends lost 3 bases and 3 bases respectively, with 9 bases between them. The CDR3 bases are TGTGCCAGCAGCTTGGCCCGAAACTACGAGCAGTACTTC. Its translation is CASSLARNYEQYF.

The rearrangement joins TRBV3-1 (or the pseudogene TRBV3-2) to TRBJ2-1, with D tentatively TRBD1 or TRBD2 (5 bases each). Trimming took off 0 bases at V and 7 bases at J, with 13 bases between the two ends. This CDR3 region has 15 residues. The germline V gene has CDR1 LGHDT and CDR2 YNNKEL (reference sequence). DNA for the CDR3: TGTGCCAGCAGCCAAGAGGGGGTTTCAGCGAATGAGCAGTTCTTC. Residues: CASSQEGVSANEQFF.

This sequence joins TRBV5-1 and TRBJ2-5; possible D gene TRBD2, 5 bases. V lost 4 bases to trimming and J lost 2 bases, with 12 bases between them. Per germline, CDR1 SGHRS and CDR2 YFSETQ. This CDR3 is built from 14 residues. DNA of the CDR3: TGCGCCAGCAGCCGGGGTGCAGGACAAGAGACCCAGTACTTC. Its protein product is CASSRGAGQETQYF.

The chain couples TRBV5-4 to TRBJ1-4; possibly TRBD1 for D (6 bases). The CDR3 is 14 residues long. V was shortened by 3 bases and J by 5 bases, with 11 bases between the two germline ends. Per germline, CDR1 SGHNT and CDR2 YYREEE (reference sequence). CDR3 bases: TGTGCCAGCAGCTCGGACAGCTTCAATGAAAAACTGTTTTTT. As protein: CASSSDSFNEKLFF.

This clone was seen a few times. The identical CDR3 is also encoded by other nucleotide sequences in the sample. This chain joins TRBV18 and TRBJ1-5, with 8 positions matching TRBD1. CDR1 and CDR2 (germline): KGHSH, LQKENI. J lost 2 bases, V lost 0 bases, and 0 bases had no gene match. CDR3 length: 15 amino acids. CDR3 protein: CASSPPGQGNQPQHF. The CDR3 region has the DNA TGTGCCAGCTCACCACCGGGACAGGGCAATCAGCCCCAGCATTTT.

CDR3 residues: CASRDGRDTEAFF. The DNA for the CDR3 is TGTGCCAGTAGAGACGGGCGGGACACTGAAGCTTTCTTT. J is TRBJ1-1 and V is TRBV2; unclear D gene. Trimming stripped 9 bases from V and 3 bases from J, with 14 bases between. CDR1 SNHLY and CDR2 FYNNEI come from the germline V gene. The CDR3 runs to 13 residues.

The chain joins TRBV7-8 to TRBJ1-5, with D possibly being TRBD1 (6 bases). V shed 5 bases and J shed 1 base, with 18 bases lying between them. From germline, CDR1 is SGHVS and CDR2 FQNEAQ. The CDR3 spans 17 residues. Here the CDR3 DNA reads TGTGCCAGCAGCCGGCCACCCGGGACAAGCAGCAATCAGCCCCAGCATTTT. Translated: CASSRPPGTSSNQPQHF. Combining the CDR3 with reference TRBV7-8 and TRBJ1-5 gives the whole variable domain GAGVSQSPRYKVAKRGQDVALRCDPISGHVSLFWYQQALGQGPEFLTYFQNEAQLDKSGLPSDRFFAERPEGSVSTLKIQRTQQEDSAVYLCASSRPPGTSSNQPQHFGDGTRLSIL.